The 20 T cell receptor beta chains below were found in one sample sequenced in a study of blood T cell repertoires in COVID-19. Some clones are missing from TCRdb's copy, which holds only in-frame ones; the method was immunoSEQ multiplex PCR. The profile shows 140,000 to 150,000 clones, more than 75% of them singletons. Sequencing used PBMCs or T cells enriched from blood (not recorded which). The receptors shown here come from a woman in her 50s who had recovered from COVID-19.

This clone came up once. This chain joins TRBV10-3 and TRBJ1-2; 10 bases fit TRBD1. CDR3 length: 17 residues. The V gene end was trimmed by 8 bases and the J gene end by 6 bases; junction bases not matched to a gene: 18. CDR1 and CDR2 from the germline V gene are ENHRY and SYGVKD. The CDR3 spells CAIFGVYSGTGVNGYTF. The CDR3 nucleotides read TGTGCCATCTTTGGGGTTTACTCCGGGACAGGGGTTAATGGCTACACCTTC.

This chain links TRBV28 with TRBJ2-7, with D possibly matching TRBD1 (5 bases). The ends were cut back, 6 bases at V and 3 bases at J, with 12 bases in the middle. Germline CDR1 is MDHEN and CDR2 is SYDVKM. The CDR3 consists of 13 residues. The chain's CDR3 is CASSQDSFYEQYF. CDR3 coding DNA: TGTGCCAGCAGCCAAGACAGCTTCTACGAGCAGTACTTC.

The CDR3, as DNA: TGTGCCAGCAGTACGATCAGCGTCTCCTACAATGAGCAGTTCTTC. Protein product: CASSTISVSYNEQFF. This chain joins TRBV6-2 or TRBV6-3 and TRBJ2-1; no definite D call. This CDR3 region has 15 residues. From germline, CDR1 is MNHEY and CDR2 SVGEGT. With 5 bases removed from V and 0 bases from J, the gap between germline ends came to 11 bases.

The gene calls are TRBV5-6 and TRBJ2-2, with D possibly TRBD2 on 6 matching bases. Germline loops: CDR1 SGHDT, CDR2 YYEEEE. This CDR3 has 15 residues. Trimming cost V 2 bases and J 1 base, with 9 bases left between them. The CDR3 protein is CASSFGTLNTGELFF. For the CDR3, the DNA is TGTGCCAGCAGCTTCGGGACTTTGAACACCGGGGAGCTGTTTTTT.

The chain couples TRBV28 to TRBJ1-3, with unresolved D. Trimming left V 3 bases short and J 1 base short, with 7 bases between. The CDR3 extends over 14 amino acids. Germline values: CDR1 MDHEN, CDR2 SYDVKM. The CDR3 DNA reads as TGTGCCAGCAGTTTTCTGCTATCTGGAAACACCATATATTTT. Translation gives CASSFLLSGNTIYF.

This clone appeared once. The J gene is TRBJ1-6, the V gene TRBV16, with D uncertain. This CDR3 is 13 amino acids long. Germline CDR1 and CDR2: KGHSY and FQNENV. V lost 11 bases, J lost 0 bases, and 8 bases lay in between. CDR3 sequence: CASHGSYNSPLHF. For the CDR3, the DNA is TGTGCCTCGCACGGCTCCTATAATTCACCCCTCCACTTT.

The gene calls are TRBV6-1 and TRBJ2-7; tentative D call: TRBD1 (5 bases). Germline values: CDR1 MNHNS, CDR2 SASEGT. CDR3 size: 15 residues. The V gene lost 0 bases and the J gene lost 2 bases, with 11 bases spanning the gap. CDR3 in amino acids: CASSEAGPVAYEQYF. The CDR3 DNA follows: TGTGCCAGCAGTGAAGCGGGGCCAGTTGCCTACGAGCAGTACTTC.

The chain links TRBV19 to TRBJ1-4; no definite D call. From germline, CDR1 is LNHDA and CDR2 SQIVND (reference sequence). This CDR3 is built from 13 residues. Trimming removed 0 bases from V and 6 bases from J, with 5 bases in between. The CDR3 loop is CASSIDRDEKLFF. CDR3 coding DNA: TGTGCCAGTAGTATAGATCGGGATGAAAAACTGTTTTTT. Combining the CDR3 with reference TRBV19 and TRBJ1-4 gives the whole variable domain DGGITQSPKYLFRKEGQNVTLSCEQNLNHDAMYWYRQDPGQGLRLIYYSQIVNDFQKGDIAEGYSVSREKKESFPLTVTSAQKNPTAFYLCASSIDRDEKLFFGSGTQLSVL.

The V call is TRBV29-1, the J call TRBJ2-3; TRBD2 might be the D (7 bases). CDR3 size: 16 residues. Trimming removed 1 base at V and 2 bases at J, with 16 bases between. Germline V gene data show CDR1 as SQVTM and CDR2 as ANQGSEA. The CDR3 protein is CSVEGNGGPYTDTQYF. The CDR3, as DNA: TGCAGCGTTGAAGGAAACGGGGGGCCCTACACAGATACGCAGTATTTT.

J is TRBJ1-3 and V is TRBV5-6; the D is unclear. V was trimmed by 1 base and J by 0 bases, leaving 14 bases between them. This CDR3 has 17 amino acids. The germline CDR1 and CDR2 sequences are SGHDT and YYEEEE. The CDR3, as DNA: TGTGCCAGCAGCTTGACGGGGAAAGGATTCTCTGGAAACACCATATATTTT. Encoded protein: CASSLTGKGFSGNTIYF.

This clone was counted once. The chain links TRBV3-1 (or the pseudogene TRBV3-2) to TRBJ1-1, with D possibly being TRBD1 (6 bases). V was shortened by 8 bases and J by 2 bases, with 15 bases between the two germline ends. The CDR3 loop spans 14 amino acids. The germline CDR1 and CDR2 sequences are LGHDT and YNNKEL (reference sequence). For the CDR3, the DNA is TGTGCCAGCGGCGGTAGGACAGATAACACTGAAGCTTTCTTT. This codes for CASGGRTDNTEAFF.

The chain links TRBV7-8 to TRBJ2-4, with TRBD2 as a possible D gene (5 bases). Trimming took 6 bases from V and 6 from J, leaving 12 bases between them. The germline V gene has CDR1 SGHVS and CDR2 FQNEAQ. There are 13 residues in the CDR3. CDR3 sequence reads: CASSSGRGNIQYF. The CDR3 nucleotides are TGTGCCAGCAGTTCAGGTCGGGGAAACATTCAGTACTTC.

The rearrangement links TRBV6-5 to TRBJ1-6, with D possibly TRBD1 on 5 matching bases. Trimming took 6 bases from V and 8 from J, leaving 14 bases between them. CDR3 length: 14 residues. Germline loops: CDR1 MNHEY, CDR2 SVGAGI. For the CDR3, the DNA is TGTGCCAGCAGCTTAGGACATGAGGATTCACCCCTCCACTTT. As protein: CASSLGHEDSPLHF.

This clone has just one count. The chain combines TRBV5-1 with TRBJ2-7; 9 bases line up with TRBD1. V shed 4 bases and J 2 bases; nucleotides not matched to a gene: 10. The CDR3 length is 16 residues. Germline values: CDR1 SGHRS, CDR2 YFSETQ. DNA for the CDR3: TGCGCCAGCAGCCCCACCGGGACAGGGAGTACCTACGAGCAGTACTTC. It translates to CASSPTGTGSTYEQYF.

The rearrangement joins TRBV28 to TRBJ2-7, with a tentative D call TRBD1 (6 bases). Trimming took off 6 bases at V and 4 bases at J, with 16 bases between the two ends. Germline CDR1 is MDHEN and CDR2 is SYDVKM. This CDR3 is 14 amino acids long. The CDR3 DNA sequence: TGTGCCAGCAGCCGTTTTGGGGGCGGATACGAGCAGTACGTC. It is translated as CASSRFGGGYEQYV.

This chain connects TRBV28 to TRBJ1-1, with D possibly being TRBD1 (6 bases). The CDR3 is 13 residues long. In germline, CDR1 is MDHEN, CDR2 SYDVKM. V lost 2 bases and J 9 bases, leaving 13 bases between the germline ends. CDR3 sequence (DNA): TGTGCCAGCAGTTTAGGGCAGGGGATCAAAGCTTTCTTT. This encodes CASSLGQGIKAFF.

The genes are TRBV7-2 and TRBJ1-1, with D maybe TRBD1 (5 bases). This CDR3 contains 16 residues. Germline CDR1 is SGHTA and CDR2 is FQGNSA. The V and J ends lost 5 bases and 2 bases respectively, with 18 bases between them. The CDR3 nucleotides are TGTGCCAGCAGCCCTGGGGCAGCGTTACTAAACACTGAAGCTTTCTTT. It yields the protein CASSPGAALLNTEAFF.

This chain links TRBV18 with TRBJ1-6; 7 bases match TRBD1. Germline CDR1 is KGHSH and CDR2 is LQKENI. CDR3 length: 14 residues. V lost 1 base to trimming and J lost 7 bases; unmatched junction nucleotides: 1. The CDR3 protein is CASSPQGANSPLHF. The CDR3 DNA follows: TGTGCCAGCTCACCACAGGGGGCGAATTCACCCCTCCACTTT.

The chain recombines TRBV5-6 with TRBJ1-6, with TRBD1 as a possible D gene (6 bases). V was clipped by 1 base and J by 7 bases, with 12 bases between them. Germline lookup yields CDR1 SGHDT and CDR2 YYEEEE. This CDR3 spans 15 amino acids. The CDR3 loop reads CASSLPGTLNSPLHF. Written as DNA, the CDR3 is TGTGCCAGCAGCTTGCCCGGGACACTGAATTCACCCCTCCACTTT. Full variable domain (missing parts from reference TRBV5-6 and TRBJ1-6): DAGVTQSPTHLIKTRGQQVTLRCSPKSGHDTVSWYQQALGQGPQFIFQYYEEEERQRGNFPDRFSGHQFPNYSSELNVNALLLGDSALYLCASSLPGTLNSPLHFGNGTRLTVT.

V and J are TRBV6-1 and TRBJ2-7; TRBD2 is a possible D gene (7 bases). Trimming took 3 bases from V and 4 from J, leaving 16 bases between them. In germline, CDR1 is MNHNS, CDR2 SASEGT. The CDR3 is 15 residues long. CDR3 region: CASSEGYGGRYEQYV. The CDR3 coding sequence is TGTGCCAGCAGTGAGGGGTACGGGGGGCGGTACGAGCAGTACGTC.